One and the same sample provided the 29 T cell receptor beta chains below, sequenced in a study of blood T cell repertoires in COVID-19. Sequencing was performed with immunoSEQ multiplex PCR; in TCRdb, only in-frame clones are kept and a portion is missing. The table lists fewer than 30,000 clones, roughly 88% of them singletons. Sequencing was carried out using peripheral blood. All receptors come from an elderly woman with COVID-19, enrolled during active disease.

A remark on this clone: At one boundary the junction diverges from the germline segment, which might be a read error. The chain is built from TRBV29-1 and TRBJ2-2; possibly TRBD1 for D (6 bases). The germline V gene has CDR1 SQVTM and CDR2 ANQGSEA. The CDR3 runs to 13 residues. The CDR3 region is CGVATGNTGELFF. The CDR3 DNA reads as TGCGGCGTGGCGACAGGGAACACCGGGGAGCTGTTTTTT.

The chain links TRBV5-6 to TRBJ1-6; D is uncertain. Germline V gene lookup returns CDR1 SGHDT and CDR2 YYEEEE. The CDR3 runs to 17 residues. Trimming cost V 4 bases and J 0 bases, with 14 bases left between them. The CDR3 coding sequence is TGTGCCAGCAGCCGCCCGGGAACGATCTCCTATAATTCACCCCTCCACTTT. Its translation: CASSRPGTISYNSPLHF.

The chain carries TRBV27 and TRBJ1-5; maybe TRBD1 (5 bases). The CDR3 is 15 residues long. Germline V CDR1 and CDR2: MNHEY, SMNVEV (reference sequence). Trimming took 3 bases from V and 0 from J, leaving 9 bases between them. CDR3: CASSFLGLSNQPQHF. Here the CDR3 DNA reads TGTGCCAGCAGTTTCTTGGGGCTTAGCAATCAGCCCCAGCATTTT.

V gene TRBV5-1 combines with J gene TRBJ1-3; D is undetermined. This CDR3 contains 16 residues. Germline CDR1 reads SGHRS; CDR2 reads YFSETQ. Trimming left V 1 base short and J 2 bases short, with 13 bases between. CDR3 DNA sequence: TGCGCCAGCAGCTTGTTCGGGGAAATGACTGGAAACACCATATATTTT. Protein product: CASSLFGEMTGNTIYF.

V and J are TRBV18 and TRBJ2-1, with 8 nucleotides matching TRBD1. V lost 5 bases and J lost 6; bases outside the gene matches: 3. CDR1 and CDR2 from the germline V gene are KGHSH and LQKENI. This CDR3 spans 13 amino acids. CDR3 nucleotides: TGTGCCAGCTCATTCGGGACAGGCAATGAGCAGTTCTTC. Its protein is CASSFGTGNEQFF.

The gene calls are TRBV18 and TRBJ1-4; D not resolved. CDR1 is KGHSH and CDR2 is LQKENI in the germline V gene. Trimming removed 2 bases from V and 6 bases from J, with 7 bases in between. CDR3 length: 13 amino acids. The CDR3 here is CASSPVEYEKLFF. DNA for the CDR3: TGTGCCAGCTCACCAGTCGAGTATGAAAAACTGTTTTTT.

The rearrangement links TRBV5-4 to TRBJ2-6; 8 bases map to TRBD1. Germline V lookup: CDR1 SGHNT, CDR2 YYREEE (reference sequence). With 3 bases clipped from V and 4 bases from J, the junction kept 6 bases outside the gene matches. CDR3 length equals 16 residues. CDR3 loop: CASSSGQGLGANVLTF. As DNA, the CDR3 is TGTGCCAGCAGCTCCGGACAGGGCCTCGGGGCCAACGTCCTGACTTTC.

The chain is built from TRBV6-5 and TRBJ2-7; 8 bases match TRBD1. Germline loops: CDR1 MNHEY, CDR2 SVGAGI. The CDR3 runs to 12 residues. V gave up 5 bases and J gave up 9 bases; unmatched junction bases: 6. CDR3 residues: CASSPGQGRQYF. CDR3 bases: TGTGCCAGCAGTCCCGGACAGGGTAGGCAGTACTTC.

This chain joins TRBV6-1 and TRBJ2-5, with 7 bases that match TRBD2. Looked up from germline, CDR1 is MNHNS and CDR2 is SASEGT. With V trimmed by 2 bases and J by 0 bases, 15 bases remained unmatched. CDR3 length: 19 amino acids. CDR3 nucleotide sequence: TGTGCCAGCAGTGAAATCGGGGTCGGCGGGAGACTAAACCAAGAGACCCAGTACTTC. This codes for CASSEIGVGGRLNQETQYF.

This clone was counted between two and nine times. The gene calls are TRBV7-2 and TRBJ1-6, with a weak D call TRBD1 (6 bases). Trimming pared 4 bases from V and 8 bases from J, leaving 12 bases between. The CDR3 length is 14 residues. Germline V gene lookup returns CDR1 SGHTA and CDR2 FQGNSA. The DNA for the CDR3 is TGTGCCAGCAGCTCACAGGGTCGCGATTCACCCCTCCACTTT. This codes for CASSSQGRDSPLHF.

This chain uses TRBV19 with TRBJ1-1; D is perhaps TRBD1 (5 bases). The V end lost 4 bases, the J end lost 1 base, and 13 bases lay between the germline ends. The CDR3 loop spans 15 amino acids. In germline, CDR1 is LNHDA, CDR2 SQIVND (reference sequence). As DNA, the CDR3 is TGTGCCAGTAGTACCCGGGGGGTCGGGAACACTGAAGCTTTCTTT. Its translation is CASSTRGVGNTEAFF. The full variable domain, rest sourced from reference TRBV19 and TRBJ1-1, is DGGITQSPKYLFRKEGQNVTLSCEQNLNHDAMYWYRQDPGQGLRLIYYSQIVNDFQKGDIAEGYSVSREKKESFPLTVTSAQKNPTAFYLCASSTRGVGNTEAFFGQGTRLTVV.

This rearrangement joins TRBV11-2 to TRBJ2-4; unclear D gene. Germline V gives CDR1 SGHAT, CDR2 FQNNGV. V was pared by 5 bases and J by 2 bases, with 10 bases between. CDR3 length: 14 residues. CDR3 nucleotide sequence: TGTGCCAGCAGCCATACATTCTCCAAAAACATTCAGTACTTC. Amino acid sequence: CASSHTFSKNIQYF.

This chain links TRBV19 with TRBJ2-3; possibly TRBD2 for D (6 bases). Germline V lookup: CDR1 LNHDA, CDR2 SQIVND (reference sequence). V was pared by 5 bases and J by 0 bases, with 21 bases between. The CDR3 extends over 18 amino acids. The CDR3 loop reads CASSSQLGGGYSTDTQYF. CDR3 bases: TGTGCCAGTAGTTCACAACTTGGGGGAGGTTATAGCACAGATACGCAGTATTTT.

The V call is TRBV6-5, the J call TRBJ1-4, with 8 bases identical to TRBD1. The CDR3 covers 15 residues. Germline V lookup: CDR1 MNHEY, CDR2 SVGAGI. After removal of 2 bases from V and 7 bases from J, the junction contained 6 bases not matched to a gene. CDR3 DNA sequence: TGTGCCAGCAGTTACGGCGACAGGGGCACTGAAAAACTGTTTTTT. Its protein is CASSYGDRGTEKLFF.

CDR3 residues: CASSPHRLTDYNSPLHF. In DNA, the CDR3 is TGTGCCAGCAGTCCCCATCGCCTGACTGATTATAATTCACCCCTCCACTTT. The chain carries TRBV6-6 and TRBJ1-6; the D is unclear. This CDR3 is built from 17 residues. With 5 bases removed from V and 4 bases from J, the gap between germline ends came to 18 bases. Germline CDR1 MNHNY, CDR2 SVGAGI (reference sequence).

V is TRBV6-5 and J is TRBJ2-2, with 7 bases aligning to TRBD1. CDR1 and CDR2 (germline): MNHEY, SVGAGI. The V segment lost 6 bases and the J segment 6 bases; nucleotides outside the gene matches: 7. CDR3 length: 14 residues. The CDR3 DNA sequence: TGTGCCAGCAGGAACGACAGGGTGGCCGGGGAGCTGTTTTTT. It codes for CASRNDRVAGELFF.

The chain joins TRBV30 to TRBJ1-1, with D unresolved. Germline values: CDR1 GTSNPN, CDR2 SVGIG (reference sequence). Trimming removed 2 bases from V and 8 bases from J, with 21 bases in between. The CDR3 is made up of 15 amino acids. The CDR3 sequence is CAWSFSRAGRGEAFF. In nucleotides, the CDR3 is TGTGCCTGGAGTTTTTCTCGGGCCGGACGAGGGGAAGCTTTCTTT.

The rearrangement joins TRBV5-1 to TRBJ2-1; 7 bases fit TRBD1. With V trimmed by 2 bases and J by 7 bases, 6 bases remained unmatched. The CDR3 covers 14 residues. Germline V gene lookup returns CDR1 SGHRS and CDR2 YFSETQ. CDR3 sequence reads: CASSFGTVMNEQFF. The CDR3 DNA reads TGCGCCAGCAGCTTTGGGACAGTCATGAATGAGCAGTTCTTC.

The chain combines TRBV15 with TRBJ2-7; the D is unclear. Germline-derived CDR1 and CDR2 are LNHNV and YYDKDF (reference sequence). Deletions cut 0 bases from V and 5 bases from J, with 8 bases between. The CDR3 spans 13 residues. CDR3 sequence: CATSRDSEDEQYF. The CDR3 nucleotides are TGTGCCACCAGCAGAGATTCAGAGGACGAGCAGTACTTC.

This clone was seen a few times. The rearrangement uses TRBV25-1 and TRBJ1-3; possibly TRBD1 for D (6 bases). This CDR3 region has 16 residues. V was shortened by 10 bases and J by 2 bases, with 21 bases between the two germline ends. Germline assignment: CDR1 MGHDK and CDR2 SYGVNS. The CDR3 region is CAILGDDRLAGNTIYF. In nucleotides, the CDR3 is TGTGCCATCCTGGGGGATGACAGGTTGGCTGGAAACACCATATATTTT.

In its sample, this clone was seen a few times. The CDR3 reads CASSDPGTASGNTIYF. The CDR3 coding sequence is TGCGCCAGCAGCGACCCCGGGACAGCTTCTGGAAACACCATATATTTT. This rearrangement joins TRBV5-1 to TRBJ1-3; 7 bases match TRBD1. This CDR3 is 16 amino acids long. Trimming cost V 4 bases and J 1 base; bases outside gene matches: 8. Germline assignment: CDR1 SGHRS and CDR2 YFSETQ.

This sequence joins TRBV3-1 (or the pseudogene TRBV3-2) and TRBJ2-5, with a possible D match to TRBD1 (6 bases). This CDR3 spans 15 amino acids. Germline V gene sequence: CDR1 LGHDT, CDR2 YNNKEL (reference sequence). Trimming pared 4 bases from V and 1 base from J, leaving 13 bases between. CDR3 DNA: TGTGCCAGCAGCCCCGGCATAGGGGGCCAAGAGACCCAGTACTTC. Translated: CASSPGIGGQETQYF.

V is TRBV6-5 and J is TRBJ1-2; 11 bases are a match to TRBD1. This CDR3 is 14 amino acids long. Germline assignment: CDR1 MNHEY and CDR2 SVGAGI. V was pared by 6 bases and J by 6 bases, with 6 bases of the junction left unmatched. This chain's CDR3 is CASRPTGQGDGYTF. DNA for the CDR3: TGTGCCAGCAGGCCAACGGGACAGGGGGATGGCTACACCTTC.

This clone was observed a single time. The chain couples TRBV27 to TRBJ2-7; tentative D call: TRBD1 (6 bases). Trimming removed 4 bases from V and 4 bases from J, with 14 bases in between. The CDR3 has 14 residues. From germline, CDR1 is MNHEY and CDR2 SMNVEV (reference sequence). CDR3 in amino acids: CASSSPGEGYEQYF. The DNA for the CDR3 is TGTGCCAGCAGTTCGCCAGGGGAAGGATACGAGCAGTACTTC.

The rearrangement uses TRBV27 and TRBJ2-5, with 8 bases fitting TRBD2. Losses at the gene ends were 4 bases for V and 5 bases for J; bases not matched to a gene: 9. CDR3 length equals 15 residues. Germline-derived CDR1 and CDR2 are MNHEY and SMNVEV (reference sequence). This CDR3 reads CASSSGLEGWETQYF. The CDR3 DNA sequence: TGTGCCAGCAGTTCGGGACTAGAGGGGTGGGAGACCCAGTACTTC.

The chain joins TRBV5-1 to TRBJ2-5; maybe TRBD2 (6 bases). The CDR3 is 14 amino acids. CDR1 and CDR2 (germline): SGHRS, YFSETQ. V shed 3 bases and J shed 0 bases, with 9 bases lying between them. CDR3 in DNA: TGCGCCAGCAGCTCTAGCGACTACCAAGAGACCCAGTACTTC. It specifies CASSSSDYQETQYF.

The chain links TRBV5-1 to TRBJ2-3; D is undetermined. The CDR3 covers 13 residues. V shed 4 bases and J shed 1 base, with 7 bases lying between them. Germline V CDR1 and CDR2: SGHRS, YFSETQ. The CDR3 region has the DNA TGCGCCAGCAGCCCCCAGGGCACAGATACGCAGTATTTT. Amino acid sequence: CASSPQGTDTQYF.

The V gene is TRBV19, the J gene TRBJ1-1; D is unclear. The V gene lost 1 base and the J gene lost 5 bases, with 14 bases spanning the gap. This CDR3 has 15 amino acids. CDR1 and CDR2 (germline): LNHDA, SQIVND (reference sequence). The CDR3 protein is CASSIGGTGGTEAFF. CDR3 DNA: TGTGCCAGTAGTATAGGAGGCACGGGCGGGACTGAAGCTTTCTTT.

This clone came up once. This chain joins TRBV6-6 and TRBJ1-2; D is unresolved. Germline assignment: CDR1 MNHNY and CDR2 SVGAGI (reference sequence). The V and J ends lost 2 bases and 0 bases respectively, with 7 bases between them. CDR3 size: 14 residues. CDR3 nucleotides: TGTGCCAGCAGTTACCATCGGGCTAACTATGGCTACACCTTC. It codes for CASSYHRANYGYTF.